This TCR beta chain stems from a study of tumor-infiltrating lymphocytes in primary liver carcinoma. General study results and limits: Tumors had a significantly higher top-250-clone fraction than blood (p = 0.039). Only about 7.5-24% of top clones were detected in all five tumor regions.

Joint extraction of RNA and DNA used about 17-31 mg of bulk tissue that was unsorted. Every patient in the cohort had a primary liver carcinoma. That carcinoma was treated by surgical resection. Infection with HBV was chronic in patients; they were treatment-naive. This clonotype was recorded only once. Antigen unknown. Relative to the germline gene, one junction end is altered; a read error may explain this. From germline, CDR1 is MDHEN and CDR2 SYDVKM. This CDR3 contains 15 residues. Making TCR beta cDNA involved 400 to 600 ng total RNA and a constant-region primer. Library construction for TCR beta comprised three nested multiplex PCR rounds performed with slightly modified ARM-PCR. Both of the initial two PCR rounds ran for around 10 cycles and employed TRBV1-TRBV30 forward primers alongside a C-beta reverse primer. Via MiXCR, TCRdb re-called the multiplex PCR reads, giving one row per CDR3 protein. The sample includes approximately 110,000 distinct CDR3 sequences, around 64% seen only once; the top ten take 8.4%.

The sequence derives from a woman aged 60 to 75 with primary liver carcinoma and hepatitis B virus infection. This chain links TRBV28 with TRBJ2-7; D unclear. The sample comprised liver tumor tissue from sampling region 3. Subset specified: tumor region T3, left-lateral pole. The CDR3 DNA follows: TGTACCAGCAGTTCCCCTCGAGGATCCCTCTACGAGCAGTACTTC. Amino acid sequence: CTSSSPRGSLYEQYF. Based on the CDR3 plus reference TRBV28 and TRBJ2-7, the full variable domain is DVKVTQSSRYLVKRTGEKVFLECVQDMDHENMFWYRQDPGLGLRLIYFSYDVKMKEKGDIPEGYSVSREKKERFSLILESASTNQTSMYLCTSSSPRGSLYEQYFGPGTRLTVT.